Listed here are 25 T cell receptor beta chains from one sample, sequenced in a study of blood T cell repertoires in COVID-19. Clones were read by immunoSEQ multiplex PCR, and TCRdb kept only the in-frame ones, dropping some. The sample has about 75,000 clones; about 91% are singletons. Sequenced input: peripheral blood. These receptors were taken from a woman aged 45-65 years with acute or convalescent COVID-19.

The chain uses TRBV12-3 or TRBV12-4 and TRBJ2-1, with D tentatively TRBD2 (5 bases). The CDR3 is 12 residues long. Between the trimmed V and J ends, which lost 6 bases and 9 bases, there was a span of 12 bases. The CDR3 here is CASSGEVGEQFF. CDR3 in DNA: TGTGCCAGCAGCGGGGAAGTCGGTGAGCAGTTCTTC.

The V call is TRBV28, the J call TRBJ1-5; D perhaps matches TRBD1 (5 bases). Germline CDR1 reads MDHEN; CDR2 reads SYDVKM. V was cut by 2 bases and J by 0 bases, with 8 bases left in between. This CDR3 comprises 15 residues. CDR3 protein: CASSLNRFSNQPQHF. DNA for the CDR3: TGTGCCAGCAGTTTAAACAGGTTTAGCAATCAGCCCCAGCATTTT.

The chain recombines TRBV20-1 with TRBJ2-5; D is possibly TRBD2 (6 bases). The V end was cut by 3 bases, the J end by 5 bases, with 7 bases between. The CDR3 runs to 11 residues. The V gene's germline CDR1 is DFQATT and CDR2 SNEGSKA (reference sequence). The CDR3 spells CSARLAETQYF. The CDR3 coding sequence is TGCAGTGCTAGGCTAGCGGAGACCCAGTACTTC.

The V and J genes are TRBV5-4 and TRBJ1-1, with TRBD1 identical over 12 bases. The germline gives CDR1 SGHNT, CDR2 YYREEE (reference sequence). The length of the CDR3 is 17 residues. The V gene end was trimmed by 4 bases and the J gene end by 5 bases; junction bases not matched to a gene: 12. The CDR3 sequence: CASSPTWDRGLGTEAFF. Here the CDR3 DNA reads TGTGCCAGCAGCCCTACTTGGGACAGGGGGCTTGGGACTGAAGCTTTCTTT.

This rearrangement joins TRBV6-5 to TRBJ1-2; D ambiguous. Trimming shortened V by 2 bases and J by 8 bases, and 12 bases separated the two germline ends. The CDR3 is 13 amino acids. Germline assignment: CDR1 MNHEY and CDR2 SVGAGI. The CDR3 reads CASSYAKVGGYTF. Here the CDR3 DNA reads TGTGCCAGCAGTTACGCTAAAGTGGGCGGCTACACCTTC.

The rearrangement uses TRBV6-5 and TRBJ2-5; no reliable D call. The CDR3 extends over 14 amino acids. Trimming cost V 5 bases and J 2 bases, with 12 bases left between them. Germline-derived CDR1 and CDR2 are MNHEY and SVGAGI. CDR3 amino acids: CASSPLEVQETQYF. As DNA, the CDR3 is TGTGCCAGCAGTCCCCTAGAGGTGCAAGAGACCCAGTACTTC.

The chain employs TRBV29-1 and TRBJ1-1; D is possibly TRBD1 (5 bases). V was shortened by 7 bases and J by 4 bases, with 19 bases between the two germline ends. CDR3 size: 14 residues. The V gene's germline CDR1 is SQVTM and CDR2 ANQGSEA. The CDR3 coding sequence is TGCAGCGGCGGGGGAGAGGTGAGAGGCACTGAAGCTTTCTTT. This codes for CSGGGEVRGTEAFF.

With respect to this clone: The sample carries other DNA sequences with the same CDR3. This chain uses TRBV28 with TRBJ1-4; 9 bases are shared with TRBD1. V lost 6 bases, J lost 5 bases, and 4 bases stayed unmatched. The CDR3 loop spans 14 amino acids. Germline loops: CDR1 MDHEN, CDR2 SYDVKM. The CDR3 region is CASSLGQGNEKLFF. CDR3 DNA sequence: TGTGCCAGCAGCCTGGGACAGGGCAATGAAAAACTGTTTTTT.

This clone was observed a handful of times. The chain employs TRBV5-1 and TRBJ1-2, with 8 bases aligning to TRBD1. With V trimmed by 4 bases and J by 4 bases, 9 bases remained unmatched. Germline V lookup: CDR1 SGHRS, CDR2 YFSETQ. This CDR3 is built from 15 residues. The CDR3 loop is CASSNGQGLGYGYTF. In DNA, the CDR3 is TGCGCCAGCAGCAATGGACAGGGCCTCGGCTATGGCTACACCTTC.

The CDR3: CSVETTGTGTQSLHF. Here the CDR3 DNA reads TGCAGCGTCGAAACCACCGGGACAGGGACCCAATCCCTCCACTTT. The V call is TRBV29-1, the J call TRBJ1-6; 9 bases match TRBD1. The CDR3 spans 15 residues. Losses at the gene ends were 6 bases for V and 14 bases for J; bases not matched to a gene: 17. The germline CDR1 and CDR2 sequences are SQVTM and ANQGSEA.

V usage is TRBV6-5 and J usage is TRBJ2-5; TRBD2 might be the D (5 bases). The CDR3 contains 15 residues. CDR1 is MNHEY, CDR2 SVGAGI, per germline. V was shortened by 3 bases and J by 5 bases, with 16 bases between the two germline ends. The CDR3 DNA reads TGTGCCAGCAGTTATCAAGAGGGCAGATGGGAGACCCAGTACTTC. Translating it yields CASSYQEGRWETQYF.

This chain links TRBV11-2 with TRBJ1-1, with 10 positions matching TRBD1. The CDR3 sequence is 17 residues long. V dropped 3 bases and J dropped 1; count of bases not matched to a gene: 8. The germline CDR1 and CDR2 sequences are SGHAT and FQNNGV. The CDR3 loop reads CASSFGPRDRGNTEAFF. The DNA for the CDR3 is TGTGCCAGCAGCTTTGGGCCCCGGGACAGGGGGAACACTGAAGCTTTCTTT. Based on the CDR3 plus reference TRBV11-2 and TRBJ1-1, the full variable domain is EAGVAQSPRYKIIEKRQSVAFWCNPISGHATLYWYQQILGQGPKLLIQFQNNGVVDDSQLPKDRFSAERLKGVDSTLKIQPAKLEDSAVYLCASSFGPRDRGNTEAFFGQGTRLTVV.

The CDR3 sequence: CASRDRPTNEKLFF. The CDR3 coding sequence is TGTGCCAGCAGAGACAGACCAACTAATGAAAAACTGTTTTTT. V usage is TRBV2 and J usage is TRBJ1-4; possible D gene TRBD1, 5 bases. This CDR3 is built from 14 residues. Germline V CDR1 and CDR2: SNHLY, FYNNEI. The V end lost 6 bases, the J end lost 0 bases, and 8 bases lay between the germline ends.

The chain uses TRBV7-8 and TRBJ2-2; 9 bases align to TRBD2. The CDR3 loop spans 17 amino acids. V trimming: 1 base; J trimming: 1 base; junction bases outside the gene matches: 4. Germline CDR1 is SGHVS and CDR2 is FQNEAQ. The CDR3 here is CASSLVASGMNTGELFF. CDR3 coding DNA: TGTGCCAGCAGCTTAGTTGCTAGCGGGATGAACACCGGGGAGCTGTTTTTT. The entire variable domain, with the rest obtained from reference TRBV7-8 and TRBJ2-2, is as follows: GAGVSQSPRYKVAKRGQDVALRCDPISGHVSLFWYQQALGQGPEFLTYFQNEAQLDKSGLPSDRFFAERPEGSVSTLKIQRTQQEDSAVYLCASSLVASGMNTGELFFGEGSRLTVL.

The chain joins TRBV25-1 to TRBJ2-1; the match to TRBD1 covers 11 bases. CDR3 length: 16 residues. V was pared by 4 bases and J by 9 bases, with 11 bases of the junction left unmatched. CDR1 and CDR2 from the germline V gene are MGHDK and SYGVNS. As DNA, the CDR3 is TGTGCCAGCAGTGGAACCGGGACAGGGGGGTCAGGTGAGCAGTTCTTC. It is translated as CASSGTGTGGSGEQFF.

This clone appeared once. The rearrangement joins TRBV18 to TRBJ1-5; a weak D match, TRBD1 (6 bases). The germline V gene has CDR1 KGHSH and CDR2 LQKENI. CDR3 length: 15 residues. The V and J ends lost 4 bases and 7 bases respectively, with 17 bases between them. The DNA of the CDR3 is TGTGCCAGCTCACAACAGGACAGTTATGGCCAGCCCCAGCATTTT. This translates into CASSQQDSYGQPQHF.

The chain recombines TRBV3-1 (or the pseudogene TRBV3-2) with TRBJ1-2; the D gene is possibly TRBD1 (6 bases). Germline CDR1 and CDR2: LGHDT and YNNKEL (reference sequence). V lost 4 bases, J lost 8 bases, and 14 bases lay in between. The CDR3 has 13 amino acids. The CDR3 is CASSLQGRGGYTF. CDR3 nucleotides: TGTGCCAGCAGCCTACAGGGAAGAGGGGGCTACACCTTC.

This clone was seen just once. The chain recombines TRBV7-9 with TRBJ1-4; the D gene is possibly TRBD1 (5 bases). CDR3 size: 15 residues. CDR1 is SEHNR, CDR2 FQNEAQ, per germline (reference sequence). V was cut by 5 bases and J by 8 bases, with 18 bases left in between. The CDR3 here is CASSARVGGWEKLFF. In DNA, the CDR3 is TGTGCCAGCAGCGCAAGAGTGGGGGGTTGGGAAAAACTGTTTTTT. The full variable domain, completed using reference TRBV7-9 and TRBJ1-4, is DTGVSQNPRHKITKRGQNVTFRCDPISEHNRLYWYRQTLGQGPEFLTYFQNEAQLEKSRLLSDRFSAERPKGSFSTLEIQRTEQGDSAMYLCASSARVGGWEKLFFGSGTQLSVL.

The V call is TRBV19, the J call TRBJ1-2, with 9 bases aligning to TRBD1. CDR1 is LNHDA and CDR2 is SQIVND in the germline V gene (reference sequence). The CDR3 consists of 15 residues. J lost 7 bases, V lost 6 bases, and 12 bases had no gene match. The CDR3 spells CASRDRDRAWGGYTF. CDR3 nucleotides: TGTGCCAGTAGAGATAGGGACAGGGCCTGGGGTGGCTACACCTTC.

This clone was seen just once. This sequence joins TRBV10-2 and TRBJ1-2; D is unclear. In germline, CDR1 is WSHSY, CDR2 SAAADI. The ends were cut back, 4 bases at V and 4 bases at J, with 10 bases in the middle. This CDR3 spans 13 amino acids. CDR3 sequence (DNA): TGCGCCAGCAGTGCTGCAGCAGGCTATGGCTACACCTTC. Residues: CASSAAAGYGYTF.

The genes are TRBV28 and TRBJ2-2; D might be TRBD1 (5 bases). This CDR3 is 15 amino acids long. The germline V gene encodes CDR1 MDHEN and CDR2 SYDVKM. V lost 6 bases and J 0 bases, leaving 11 bases between the germline ends. For the CDR3, the DNA is TGTGCCAGCAGATTGACAGACTCGAACACCGGGGAGCTGTTTTTT. Its protein is CASRLTDSNTGELFF.

J is TRBJ2-7 and V is TRBV7-2; D is possibly TRBD1 (6 bases). This CDR3 comprises 13 residues. The V gene's germline CDR1 is SGHTA and CDR2 FQGNSA. Trimming pared 1 base from V and 6 bases from J, leaving 10 bases between. CDR3 nucleotide sequence: TGTGCCAGCAGCTTAGATTACAGGGCCGAGCAGTACTTC. Translating gives CASSLDYRAEQYF.

V and J are TRBV5-1 and TRBJ2-3; TRBD2 matches 7 bases. Germline V gene data show CDR1 as SGHRS and CDR2 as YFSETQ. Trimming at V came to 0 bases and at J to 0 bases, leaving 7 bases not matched to a gene. This CDR3 has 17 amino acids. Here the CDR3 reads CASSLAGLAESTDTQYF. CDR3 in DNA: TGCGCCAGCAGCTTGGCCGGGCTAGCGGAAAGCACAGATACGCAGTATTTT.

This chain uses TRBV4-1 with TRBJ1-2; TRBD1 matches at 9 bases. The CDR3 sequence is 16 residues long. Per germline, CDR1 MGHRA and CDR2 YSYEKL. V lost 2 bases, J lost 7 bases, and 11 bases stayed unmatched. The CDR3 here is CASSQRSHRGRVGYTF. The CDR3, as DNA: TGCGCCAGCAGCCAAAGGTCTCACAGGGGGCGAGTTGGCTACACCTTC.

The chain employs TRBV11-1 and TRBJ2-3, with D maybe TRBD2 (6 bases). From germline, CDR1 is SGHAT and CDR2 FQDESV (reference sequence). Trimming cost V 1 base and J 5 bases, with 10 bases left between them. The CDR3 sequence is 14 residues long. The CDR3 region is CASSLERVGDTQYF. CDR3 bases: TGTGCCAGCAGCTTAGAGCGGGTCGGAGATACGCAGTATTTT.